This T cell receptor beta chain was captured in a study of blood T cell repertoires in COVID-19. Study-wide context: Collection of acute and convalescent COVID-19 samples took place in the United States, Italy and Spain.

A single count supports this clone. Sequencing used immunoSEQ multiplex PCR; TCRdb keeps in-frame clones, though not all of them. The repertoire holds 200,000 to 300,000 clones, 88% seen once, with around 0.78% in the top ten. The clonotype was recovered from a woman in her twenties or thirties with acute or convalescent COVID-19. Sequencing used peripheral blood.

Here the CDR3 reads CASSRLIPGGTDTQYF. CDR3 sequence (DNA): TGCGCCAGCAGCCGACTGATACCCGGGGGCACAGATACGCAGTATTTT. The chain joins TRBV5-1 to TRBJ2-3; tentatively, D is TRBD2 (5 bases). Per germline, CDR1 SGHRS and CDR2 YFSETQ. The CDR3 totals 16 residues. Trimming shortened V by 4 bases and J by 1 base, and 16 bases separated the two germline ends.